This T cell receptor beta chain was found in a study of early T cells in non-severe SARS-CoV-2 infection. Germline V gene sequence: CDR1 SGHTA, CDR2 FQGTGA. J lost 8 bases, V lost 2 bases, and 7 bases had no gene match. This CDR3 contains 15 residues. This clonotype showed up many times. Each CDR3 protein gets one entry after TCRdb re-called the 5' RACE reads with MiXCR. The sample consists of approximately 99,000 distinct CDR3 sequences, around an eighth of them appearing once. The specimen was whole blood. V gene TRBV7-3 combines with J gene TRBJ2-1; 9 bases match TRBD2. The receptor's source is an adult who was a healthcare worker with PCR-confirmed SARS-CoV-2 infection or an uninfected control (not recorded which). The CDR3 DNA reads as TGTGCCAGCAGCTTACGGGCTAGCGGGATGGATGAGCAGTTCTTC. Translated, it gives CASSLRASGMDEQFF.